This T cell receptor beta chain was profiled in a study of CD8 T cells in Susac syndrome. With random hexamers, reverse transcription was performed on roughly 0.45 to 1 ug of RNA. Amplification of TCR beta CDR3 was carried out by immunoSEQ multiplex PCR, which covered 54 Vbeta and 13 Jbeta segments. Each CDR3 protein gets one entry after TCRdb re-called the immunoSEQ multiplex PCR reads with MiXCR. The profile shows some 260,000 distinct CDR3 sequences, approximately 84% of them singletons. Sequencing of TCR beta was carried out in blood CD8+ and CD4+ T cells. The multiple sclerosis controls, all treatment-naive patients, had relapsing-remitting disease that was stable or active. Bulk CD8+ and CD4+ cells came from magnetic negative isolation; CD8+ TEMRA by FACS. The germline V gene encodes CDR1 MNHEY and CDR2 SMNVEV (reference sequence). This CDR3 has 14 residues. V was pared by 5 bases and J by 4 bases, with 6 bases of the junction left unmatched.

V and J are TRBV27 and TRBJ1-1, with 8 bases lining up with TRBD1. The TCR comes from a human donor with multiple sclerosis. The sequencing input was CD8+ T cells from PBMCs. CDR3 loop: CASSITGGITEAFF. The CDR3 nucleotides read TGTGCCAGCAGTATAACAGGGGGAATCACTGAAGCTTTCTTT.